The sequence of this T cell receptor beta chain was determined in a study of blood T cell repertoires in COVID-19. Study-wide background: The study drew acute and convalescent COVID-19 samples from the United States, Italy and Spain.

This CDR3 is built from 16 residues. V was shortened by 4 bases and J by 4 bases, with 14 bases between the two germline ends. Germline V CDR1 and CDR2: MNHNS, SASEGT. Profiling relied on immunoSEQ multiplex PCR, and the TCRdb table lists in-frame clones only, not all of them. The sample lists tens of thousands of clones, 60% to 85% occurring once. This clone came up a few times. The TCR comes from a human donor in a cohort sampled during active COVID-19. Sequenced sample: peripheral blood. V and J are TRBV6-1 and TRBJ1-6; tentatively, D is TRBD1 (6 bases). The CDR3 region is CASSADGQSYNSPLHF. CDR3 sequence (DNA): TGTGCCAGCAGTGCTGACGGACAGTCTTATAATTCACCCCTCCACTTT.